Listed here are 27 T cell receptor beta chains from one sample, sequenced in a study of T cell responses to AZD1222 COVID-19 vaccine. Using immunoSEQ multiplex PCR, the repertoire was profiled, and TCRdb retains in-frame clones only, with some absent. Among fewer than 200,000 clones listed, about 92% were seen once. This specimen was peripheral blood, taken on day 0 of AZD1222 vaccination. The receptors originated from an adult in good health.

V is TRBV10-1 and J is TRBJ2-2, with 7 bases lining up with TRBD1. Losses at the gene ends were 0 bases for V and 1 base for J; bases not matched to a gene: 5. Germline V gene sequence: CDR1 WNHNN, CDR2 SYGVQD (reference sequence). The CDR3 loop spans 17 amino acids. The DNA for the CDR3 is TGCGCCAGCAGTGAGTCCTACAGGGGTCTGAACACCGGGGAGCTGTTTTTT. Translating gives CASSESYRGLNTGELFF.

This chain connects TRBV18 to TRBJ2-3; D might be TRBD1 (5 bases). Trimming removed 2 bases at V and 3 bases at J, with 15 bases between. CDR3 length: 16 amino acids. Germline V CDR1 and CDR2: KGHSH, LQKENI. The CDR3 region is CASSPGRQGGTDTQYF. The CDR3 DNA is TGTGCCAGCTCACCAGGTCGCCAGGGTGGTACAGATACGCAGTATTTT.

This clone was observed a single time. V gene TRBV10-2 combines with J gene TRBJ2-7, with D possibly being TRBD2 (6 bases). The CDR3 is 15 residues long. V was pared by 10 bases and J by 1 base, with 20 bases between. Germline CDR1 reads WSHSY; CDR2 reads SAAADI. The CDR3 reads CANLSYCGASYEQYF. The CDR3 DNA reads as TGCGCCAATCTGTCCTATTGCGGGGCTTCCTACGAGCAGTACTTC.

The genes are TRBV6-2 or TRBV6-3 and TRBJ1-5; D may be TRBD1 (5 bases). CDR1 is MNHEY and CDR2 is SVGEGT in the germline V gene. This CDR3 is built from 14 residues. V lost 1 base to trimming and J lost 5 bases, with 9 bases between them. CDR3: CASSYYGGDQPQHF. CDR3 coding DNA: TGTGCCAGCAGTTACTATGGGGGGGATCAGCCCCAGCATTTT.

The chain uses TRBV4-2 and TRBJ1-5, with D tentatively TRBD1 (5 bases). Trimming left V 4 bases short and J 7 bases short, with 17 bases between. Germline CDR1 LGHNA, CDR2 YNFKEQ. The CDR3 covers 15 residues. CDR3: CASSPWGGSGQPQHF. In DNA form, the CDR3 reads TGTGCCAGCAGCCCCTGGGGGGGTTCGGGACAGCCCCAGCATTTT.

This clone was detected only a few times. The same CDR3 is also encoded by other DNA sequences in this sample. This chain connects TRBV9 to TRBJ2-2, with a possible D match to TRBD2 (7 bases). Germline assignment: CDR1 SGDLS and CDR2 YYNGEE. CDR3 length: 15 residues. V was cut by 0 bases and J by 2 bases, with 8 bases left in between. The CDR3 region is CASSVGGGNTGELFF. In DNA form, the CDR3 reads TGTGCCAGCAGCGTAGGCGGGGGCAACACCGGGGAGCTGTTTTTT.

V usage is TRBV19 and J usage is TRBJ1-6; 8 bases align to TRBD1. The ends lost 10 bases at V and 7 bases at J; junction bases unmatched: 9. The CDR3 is made up of 14 amino acids. Germline-derived CDR1 and CDR2 are LNHDA and SQIVND (reference sequence). CDR3 loop: CATNGGQENSPLHF. CDR3 sequence (DNA): TGTGCCACCAATGGGGGACAGGAGAATTCACCCCTCCACTTT.

The chain carries TRBV7-9 and TRBJ1-6, with D unclear. The CDR3 totals 12 residues. Trimming stripped 6 bases from V and 8 bases from J, with 8 bases between. CDR1 is SEHNR and CDR2 is FQNEAQ in the germline V gene (reference sequence). The CDR3 here is CASSFEDSPLHF. In DNA, the CDR3 is TGTGCCAGCAGTTTCGAAGATTCACCCCTCCACTTT.

The chain combines TRBV12-3 or TRBV12-4 with TRBJ1-2; D gene uncertain. V was clipped by 6 bases and J by 4 bases, with 12 bases between them. The CDR3 is 13 residues long. CDR3 sequence (DNA): TGTGCCAGCAGCCCTAGGAGACTCTATGGCTACACCTTC. This translates into CASSPRRLYGYTF.

This chain joins TRBV15 and TRBJ1-5, with D unclear. Trimming shortened V by 2 bases and J by 7 bases, and 15 bases separated the two germline ends. This CDR3 is 15 amino acids long. Per germline, CDR1 LNHNV and CDR2 YYDKDF (reference sequence). CDR3 in DNA: TGTGCCACCAGCAGACTCGCAGAGTCAAGACAGCCCCAGCATTTT. Translated, it gives CATSRLAESRQPQHF.

The CDR3 is CASSSNRNTEAFF. CDR3 sequence (DNA): TGTGCCAGCAGCTCAAACAGGAACACTGAAGCTTTCTTT. The chain combines TRBV7-9 with TRBJ1-1; D call uncertain. Trimming cost V 4 bases and J 1 base, with 7 bases left between them. This CDR3 contains 13 residues. In germline, CDR1 is SEHNR, CDR2 FQNEAQ (reference sequence).

The J gene is TRBJ2-2, the V gene TRBV9; D tentatively reads TRBD1 or TRBD2 (6 bases each). The length of the CDR3 is 13 residues. Per germline, CDR1 SGDLS and CDR2 YYNGEE. Between the trimmed V and J ends, which lost 5 bases and 4 bases, there was a span of 9 bases. The CDR3 DNA reads as TGTGCCAGCAGGAGGGGGGTCACCGGGGAGCTGTTTTTT. Residues: CASRRGVTGELFF. Combining the CDR3 with reference TRBV9 and TRBJ2-2 gives the whole variable domain DSGVTQTPKHLITATGQRVTLRCSPRSGDLSVYWYQQSLDQGLQFLIQYYNGEERAKGNILERFSAQQFPDLHSELNLSSLELGDSALYFCASRRGVTGELFFGEGSRLTVL.

V and J are TRBV3-1 (or the pseudogene TRBV3-2) and TRBJ2-1; D is uncertain. The V end was cut by 4 bases, the J end by 4 bases, with 8 bases between. This CDR3 spans 13 amino acids. Germline V gene lookup returns CDR1 LGHDT and CDR2 YNNKEL (reference sequence). CDR3 sequence: CASSLLEYNEQFF. CDR3 coding DNA: TGTGCCAGCAGCCTCCTAGAGTACAATGAGCAGTTCTTC.

This CDR3 is CASSSWTASTDTQYF. The DNA of the CDR3 is TGTGCCAGCAGCTCGTGGACAGCCAGCACAGATACGCAGTATTTT. This chain joins TRBV13 and TRBJ2-3, with D possibly being TRBD1 (6 bases). The V gene's germline CDR1 is PRHDT and CDR2 FYEKMQ (reference sequence). Trimming removed 4 bases at V and 0 bases at J, with 11 bases between. The CDR3 has 15 residues.

This clone was observed once. J is TRBJ2-1 and V is TRBV10-3, with 9 bases matching TRBD1. The junction had 7 bases not matched to a gene; V was cut back by 6 bases and J by 7 bases. The CDR3 is 14 residues long. The V gene's germline CDR1 is ENHRY and CDR2 SYGVKD. The CDR3 is CAISTQQGANEQFF. In DNA form, the CDR3 reads TGTGCCATCAGCACCCAACAGGGGGCAAATGAGCAGTTCTTC.

This clone came up a few times. V is TRBV4-2 and J is TRBJ1-5; perhaps TRBD1 as D (6 bases). CDR3 length: 14 amino acids. V was pared by 1 base and J by 9 bases, with 13 bases between. Germline CDR1 reads LGHNA; CDR2 reads YNFKEQ. The CDR3 spells CASSQALMTGPQHF. Written as DNA, the CDR3 is TGTGCCAGCAGCCAAGCCCTAATGACAGGGCCCCAGCATTTT.

The chain joins TRBV18 to TRBJ1-5; no clear D gene. This CDR3 comprises 13 residues. With 3 bases removed from V and 6 bases from J, the gap between germline ends came to 9 bases. Germline lookup yields CDR1 KGHSH and CDR2 LQKENI. Here the CDR3 DNA reads TGTGCCAGCTCACCGCCCGACACTCAGCCCCAGCATTTT. Protein sequence: CASSPPDTQPQHF.

V and J are TRBV4-3 and TRBJ2-3; D ambiguous. V dropped 1 base and J dropped 6 bases, with 8 bases sitting between them. The CDR3 loop spans 13 amino acids. Germline CDR1 is LGHNA and CDR2 is YSLEER. Written as DNA, the CDR3 is TGCGCCAGCAGCCAAGCCCACGGGGATACGCAGTATTTT. Its protein product is CASSQAHGDTQYF.

The J gene is TRBJ1-1, the V gene TRBV5-1; D possibly corresponds to TRBD1 (6 bases). V shed 1 base and J shed 4 bases, with 11 bases lying between them. This CDR3 has 14 residues. Germline V CDR1 and CDR2: SGHRS, YFSETQ. The CDR3 reads CASSLTGAATEAFF. In DNA, the CDR3 is TGCGCCAGCAGCTTGACGGGGGCAGCCACTGAAGCTTTCTTT.

The chain couples TRBV19 to TRBJ2-2, with 10 bases identical to TRBD1. The CDR3 runs to 16 residues. Germline V lookup: CDR1 LNHDA, CDR2 SQIVND (reference sequence). V lost 4 bases to trimming and J lost 1 base; unmatched junction nucleotides: 3. This CDR3 reads CASSTGDRGNTGELFF. In DNA, the CDR3 is TGTGCCAGTAGTACTGGGGACAGGGGGAACACCGGGGAGCTGTTTTTT.

The V gene is TRBV6-2 or TRBV6-3, the J gene TRBJ2-3, with 12 bases identical to TRBD2. Germline assignment: CDR1 MNHEY and CDR2 SVGEGT. The trim removed 0 bases at V and 8 bases at J, leaving 6 bases unmatched. This CDR3 region has 16 residues. The CDR3 DNA reads as TGTGCCAGCAGTTACTCCTCTAGCGGGGGGGCTGTTACGCAGTATTTT. Its protein product is CASSYSSSGGAVTQYF.

V usage is TRBV7-7 and J usage is TRBJ2-3; weak D call: TRBD2 (5 bases). Trimming pared 3 bases from V and 0 bases from J, leaving 10 bases between. This CDR3 has 15 residues. Germline values: CDR1 SSHAT, CDR2 FNYEAQ (reference sequence). CDR3 sequence reads: CASSFGDLSTDTQYF. The DNA for the CDR3 is TGTGCCAGCAGCTTCGGGGATCTCAGCACAGATACGCAGTATTTT.

This sequence joins TRBV6-6 and TRBJ2-3; no firm D call. V was trimmed by 0 bases and J by 1 base, leaving 11 bases between them. Germline assignment: CDR1 MNHNY and CDR2 SVGAGI (reference sequence). The CDR3 sequence is 16 residues long. The CDR3 bases are TGTGCCAGCAGTTACTCCGGCGTAATGGGCACAGATACGCAGTATTTT. Protein product: CASSYSGVMGTDTQYF.

The chain couples TRBV6-5 to TRBJ2-7; TRBD1 matches at 10 bases. The CDR3 is 13 residues long. V lost 5 bases to trimming and J lost 4 bases; unmatched junction nucleotides: 2. Looked up from germline, CDR1 is MNHEY and CDR2 is SVGAGI. The CDR3 nucleotides read TGTGCCAGCAGTCGGGACAGGGGTTACGAGCAGTACTTC. It is translated as CASSRDRGYEQYF.

The chain recombines TRBV24-1 with TRBJ2-3, with 10 bases identical to TRBD1. Germline CDR1 and CDR2: KGHDR and SFDVKD. The CDR3 has 15 residues. With V trimmed by 4 bases and J by 3 bases, 3 bases remained unmatched. CDR3 DNA: TGTGCCACCAGTGACCGGGACAGGGGAACAGATACGCAGTATTTT. This codes for CATSDRDRGTDTQYF.

The chain uses TRBV15 and TRBJ2-3, with TRBD1 identical over 8 bases. J gave up 6 bases and V 2 bases, and 4 bases lay outside the gene matches. Germline V gene data show CDR1 as LNHNV and CDR2 as YYDKDF (reference sequence). CDR3 length: 14 amino acids. Here the CDR3 DNA reads TGTGCCACCAGCAGACAGGGGGCTGTGGATACGCAGTATTTT. Encoded protein: CATSRQGAVDTQYF.

The chain links TRBV28 to TRBJ2-7, with D possibly called TRBD1 or TRBD2 (6 bases each). CDR1 and CDR2 from the germline V gene are MDHEN and SYDVKM. The germline V and J ends were trimmed by 6 bases and 0 bases, with 21 bases remaining between them. The CDR3 spans 17 residues. The CDR3 reads CASRRAGKTGHSYEQYF. The CDR3 DNA follows: TGTGCCAGCAGGCGAGCGGGTAAGACAGGCCACTCCTACGAGCAGTACTTC.